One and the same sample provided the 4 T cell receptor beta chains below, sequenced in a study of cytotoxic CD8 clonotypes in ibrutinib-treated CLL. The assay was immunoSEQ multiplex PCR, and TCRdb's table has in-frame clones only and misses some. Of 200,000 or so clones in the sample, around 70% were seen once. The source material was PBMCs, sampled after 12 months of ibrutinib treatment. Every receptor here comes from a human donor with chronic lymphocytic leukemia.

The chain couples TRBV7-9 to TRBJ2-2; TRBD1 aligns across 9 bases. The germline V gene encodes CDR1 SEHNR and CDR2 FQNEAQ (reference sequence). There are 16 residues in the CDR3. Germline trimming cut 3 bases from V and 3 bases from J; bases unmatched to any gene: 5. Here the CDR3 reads CASSFWTGVDTGELFF. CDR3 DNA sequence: TGTGCCAGCAGCTTTTGGACAGGGGTCGACACCGGGGAGCTGTTTTTT.

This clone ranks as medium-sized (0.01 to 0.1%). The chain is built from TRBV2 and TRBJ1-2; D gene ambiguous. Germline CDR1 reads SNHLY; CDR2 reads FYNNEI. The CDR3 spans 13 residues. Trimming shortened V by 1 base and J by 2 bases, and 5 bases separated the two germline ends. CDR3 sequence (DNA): TGTGCCAGCAGTGAAGACAGAAACTATGGCTACACCTTC. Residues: CASSEDRNYGYTF.

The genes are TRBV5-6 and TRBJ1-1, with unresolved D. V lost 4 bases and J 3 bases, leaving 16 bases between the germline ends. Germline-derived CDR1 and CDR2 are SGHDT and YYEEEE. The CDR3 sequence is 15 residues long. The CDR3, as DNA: TGTGCCAGCAGCCGCCTGACCTTGGTCGACACTGAAGCTTTCTTT. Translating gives CASSRLTLVDTEAFF.

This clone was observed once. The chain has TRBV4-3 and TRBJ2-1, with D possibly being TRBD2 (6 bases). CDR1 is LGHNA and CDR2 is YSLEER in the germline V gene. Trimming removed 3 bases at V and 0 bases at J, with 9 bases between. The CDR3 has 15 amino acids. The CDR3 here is CASSQVGSSYNEQFF. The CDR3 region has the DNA TGCGCCAGCAGCCAGGTCGGGAGCTCCTACAATGAGCAGTTCTTC.